What follows are 8 T cell receptor beta chains derived from one specimen sequenced in a study of spatial heterogeneity in lung cancer (dated by TCRdb to between 2018 and 2021). The antigens for these receptors are not known. Summary of the overall study and its limitations: A correlation was observed between the number of expanded intratumoral alpha and beta TCRs and the tumor nonsynonymous mutation count.

The intended sense of this specimen's time point label: sample taken at primary tumor resection. Library construction relied on 5' RACE. The sequencing machine was a NextSeq 500. The public reads were reprocessed in TCRdb via fastp at Q25 and MiXCR, keeping in-frame beta chains. A single entry per CDR3 protein holds the most common genes and DNA from its merged rows. The sample has around 16,000 distinct CDR3 sequences on record, 6.5% to 8% of them singletons. The ten largest clones add up to about 20% of the sample. The material sequenced was lung tumor tissue, taken at surgery. These TCRs come from a female donor with early-stage non-small cell lung cancer.

This clonotype was seen many times. Since it is a stray read in a library aimed at alpha chains, this beta chain has a size that is not meaningful. The J gene is TRBJ1-2, the V gene TRBV5-5; a weak D match, TRBD1 (5 bases). CDR1 and CDR2 from the germline V gene are SGHKS and YYEKEE (reference sequence). Trimming removed 0 bases at V and 1 base at J, with 10 bases between. The CDR3 extends over 15 amino acids. CDR3 protein: CASSLEDNFNYGYTF. The DNA for the CDR3 is TGTGCCAGCAGCTTGGAGGACAACTTTAACTATGGCTACACCTTC.

This clonotype was counted ten times or more. This beta chain slipped into a library made for alpha chains as a stray read, so its size is not meaningful. The genes are TRBV20-1 and TRBJ2-1, with 11 bases fitting TRBD2. Germline assignment: CDR1 DFQATT and CDR2 SNEGSKA (reference sequence). Trimming removed 0 bases from V and 8 bases from J; junction bases left unmatched: 9. This CDR3 region has 16 residues. CDR3 nucleotides: TGCAGTGCTAGAGATTTGGCTAGCGGGGGGTTCGATGAGCAGTTCTTC. It yields the protein CSARDLASGGFDEQFF.

Comment on this clonotype: This beta chain slipped into a library made for alpha chains as a stray read, so its size is not meaningful. This chain links TRBV5-4 with TRBJ1-1; D gene unclear. The CDR3 covers 16 residues. CDR1 is SGHNT and CDR2 is YYREEE in the germline V gene (reference sequence). V was clipped by 4 bases and J by 3 bases, with 19 bases between them. The CDR3 DNA follows: TGTGCCAGCAGCCCGGGCGGATCCCAAAGGGACACTGAAGCTTTCTTT. Translation: CASSPGGSQRDTEAFF.

To note about this clonotype: This beta chain slipped into a library made for alpha chains as a stray read, so its size is not meaningful. The chain carries TRBV20-1 and TRBJ2-1, with a tentative D call TRBD2 (7 bases). This CDR3 contains 13 residues. The V gene's germline CDR1 is DFQATT and CDR2 SNEGSKA (reference sequence). Trimming removed 7 bases from V and 15 bases from J, with 25 bases in between. The CDR3: CSVPTRGGGRLFF. For the CDR3, the DNA is TGCAGTGTTCCTACCCGAGGGGGGGGGAGGTTGTTCTTC.

The sample holds many counts of this clonotype. As an off-target read in a library built for alpha chains, this beta chain has a frequency of little significance. This chain connects TRBV6-2 or TRBV6-3 to TRBJ2-2; the D call may be TRBD1 or TRBD2 (5 bases each). V lost 2 bases and J lost 0, with 7 bases in between. CDR1 and CDR2 from the germline V gene are MNHEY and SVGEGT. This CDR3 comprises 15 residues. In DNA, the CDR3 is TGTGCCAGCAGTTACCGGGGCGCGAACACCGGGGAGCTGTTTTTT. It is translated as CASSYRGANTGELFF.

In its sample, this clonotype was seen many times. This beta chain turned up in a library designed for alpha chains; as an off-target read, its abundance says little. The J gene is TRBJ1-2, the V gene TRBV7-9, with D maybe TRBD1 (5 bases). Germline V lookup: CDR1 SEHNR, CDR2 FQNEAQ (reference sequence). V was cut by 5 bases and J by 5 bases, with 15 bases left in between. The CDR3 runs to 14 residues. The DNA for the CDR3 is TGTGCCAGCAGCCCTTCCGGGGCGCAGTATGGCTACACCTTC. Amino acids: CASSPSGAQYGYTF. The complete variable domain, with remaining parts taken from reference TRBV7-9 and TRBJ1-2, reads DTGVSQNPRHKITKRGQNVTFRCDPISEHNRLYWYRQTLGQGPEFLTYFQNEAQLEKSRLLSDRFSAERPKGSFSTLEIQRTEQGDSAMYLCASSPSGAQYGYTFGSGTRLTVV.

This clonotype was found many times. This beta chain is an off-target read within a library intended for alpha chains, so its frequency means little. The rearrangement uses TRBV7-9 and TRBJ1-1; D is possibly TRBD1 (5 bases). CDR1 and CDR2 from the germline V gene are SEHNR and FQNEAQ (reference sequence). The germline V and J ends were trimmed by 3 bases and 3 bases, with 14 bases remaining between them. The CDR3 length is 15 residues. CDR3 nucleotides: TGTGCCAGCAGCTTCGGCAGGGTTCGTGACACTGAAGCTTTCTTT. Translation gives CASSFGRVRDTEAFF.

This clonotype was observed at least ten times. A library made for alpha chains picked up this beta chain off target, so its size means little. This chain's CDR3 is CASSFRAQSYNEQFF. As DNA, the CDR3 is TGTGCCAGCAGCTTCCGGGCCCAATCCTACAATGAGCAGTTCTTC. This chain connects TRBV9 to TRBJ2-1; D not certain. V lost 4 bases and J 1 base, leaving 12 bases between the germline ends. Germline CDR1 reads SGDLS; CDR2 reads YYNGEE. The CDR3 sequence is 15 residues long.